Listed here are 15 T cell receptor delta chains from one sample, sequenced in a study of delta chains in infants with herpesvirus infections. TCR cDNA was made from PBMC RNA with gamma- and delta-chain-specific primers. TCRdb re-processed the RT-PCR reads using CATT. The data contain around 250 delta-chain clones, about 16% of them singletons. Source: peripheral blood, taken at time point 1 of longitudinal follow-up. The receptors were sampled from a human donor who was a Ugandan infant, either HIV-exposed or HIV-unexposed (not recorded which).

Note on this clone: A far larger clone is one nucleotide away, so this likely arose from a read error. The chain couples TRDV1 to TRDJ1; tentative D call: TRDD3 (6 bases). Trimming stripped 0 bases from V and 0 bases from J, with 20 bases between. Germline V gives CDR1 TSWWSYY, CDR2 QGS. The CDR3 is 19 residues long. The CDR3 protein is CALGELPGMPMSYTDKLIF. Here the CDR3 DNA reads TGTGCTCTTGGGGAACTTCCGGGGATGCCTATGAGTTACACCGATAAACTCATCTTT.

Details on this clone: A single base is all that separates this from a far larger clone, so a read error is likely. This chain connects TRDV1 to TRDJ1, with TRDD3 identical over 12 bases. V was clipped by 3 bases and J by 0 bases; unmatched bases: 32. The CDR3 covers 26 residues. Germline CDR1 reads TSWWSYY; CDR2 reads QGS. CDR3 nucleotide sequence: TGTGCTCTTGGGGACATTCCTCCCTCTCGTACTGGGGGATACCCTACTTTTTCTACGTACACCGATAAACTCATCTTT. Encoded protein: CALGDIPPSRTGGYPTFSTYTDKLIF.

This clone has just a few counts. The likely explanation is a read error, given a far larger clone one base away. CDR3 region: CALGELRYSGGSGDLIF. The CDR3 bases are TGTGCTCTTGGGGAACTGAGGTATAGTGGGGGATCCGGTGACCTCATCTTT. This rearrangement joins TRDV1 to TRDJ1; 8 nucleotides line up with TRDD3. CDR1 TSWWSYY and CDR2 QGS come from the germline V gene. This CDR3 has 17 amino acids. The J segment lost 11 bases and the V segment lost 0 bases, leaving 17 bases of the junction unmatched.

This clone was found a few times. This is likely an artifact of a read error, given a far larger clone one base away. Other DNA sequences in the same sample also yield this CDR3. V gene TRDV1 combines with J gene TRDJ1; TRDD3 aligns across 7 bases. The CDR3 contains 22 residues. Looked up from germline, CDR1 is TSWWSYY and CDR2 is QGS. The junction had 24 bases not matched to a gene; V was cut back by 2 bases and J by 0 bases. In DNA form, the CDR3 reads TGTGCTCTTGGGGAAACTCGCGGACCTCCCCATTACTGGGGCCGGTACACCGATAAACTCATCTTT. Translation: CALGETRGPPHYWGRYTDKLIF.

Judged by abundance, this clone is hyperexpanded. The J gene is TRDJ1, the V gene TRDV1, with 8 bases lining up with TRDD3. CDR1 is TSWWSYY, CDR2 QGS, per germline. There are 19 residues in the CDR3. After removal of 0 bases from V and 0 bases from J, the junction contained 12 bases not matched to a gene. CDR3 protein: CALGELPGIPMSYTDKLIF. The CDR3 DNA is TGTGCTCTTGGGGAACTTCCGGGGATACCTATGAGTTACACCGATAAACTCATCTTT.

For this clone: A far larger clone is a single base away, which makes a read error likely. At the DNA level, this CDR3 is encoded by other sequences in the same sample as well. The chain links TRDV1 to TRDJ1; the D gene is possibly TRDD3 (5 bases). V shed 1 base and J shed 0 bases, with 18 bases lying between them. Germline-derived CDR1 and CDR2 are TSWWSYY and QGS. CDR3 length equals 18 residues. CDR3 loop: CALGEQRVLGVHTDKLIF. The CDR3 DNA reads as TGTGCTCTTGGGGAACAACGAGTACTTGGGGTACACACCGATAAACTCATCTTT.

This clone is termed large. This rearrangement joins TRDV1 to TRDJ1, with 11 bases matching TRDD3. CDR1 is TSWWSYY, CDR2 QGS, per germline. V lost 2 bases, J lost 4 bases, and 30 bases stayed unmatched. The CDR3 spans 24 residues. For the CDR3, the DNA is TGTGCTCTTGGGGAAGAAGGGGGAAACCTCGTACTGGGGGATAGTCGGCCTAGGGGCGATAAACTCATCTTT. Amino acids: CALGEEGGNLVLGDSRPRGDKLIF.

Worth noting for this clone: A far larger clone is one nucleotide away, so this likely arose from a read error. The chain uses TRDV1 and TRDJ1; 8 bases map to TRDD3. The junction had 27 bases not matched to a gene; V was cut back by 3 bases and J by 0 bases. The CDR3 has 23 residues. Germline V gene sequence: CDR1 TSWWSYY, CDR2 QGS. CDR3 nucleotide sequence: TGTGCTCTTGGGGACGGGGCCTCGCCCCTGATGTTACTGGGGGCACTCAACACCGATAAACTCATCTTT. Its translation is CALGDGASPLMLLGALNTDKLIF.

For this clone: A far larger clone is one base from this, pointing to a likely read error. Other DNA sequences in the same sample also yield this CDR3. The rearrangement uses TRAV38-2/DV8 and TRDJ2; 11 positions agree with TRDD3. Looked up from germline, CDR1 is TSESDYY and CDR2 is QEAYKQQN. This CDR3 comprises 20 residues. Trimming at V came to 0 bases and at J to 4 bases, leaving 14 bases not matched to a gene. CDR3 coding DNA: TGTGCTTATAGGAGCGCGACCCCTCCGACTGGGGGATATGAGACAGCACAACTCTTCTTT. Its protein is CAYRSATPPTGGYETAQLFF.

A remark on this clone: Given a far larger clone just one base away, this is likely a sequencing read error. Distinct nucleotide sequences in the sample also encode this CDR3. This chain uses TRAV29/DV5 with TRDJ1; no clear D gene. Trimming left V 3 bases short and J 0 bases short, with 24 bases between. CDR1 is NSMFDY, CDR2 ISSIKDK, per germline. The length of the CDR3 is 18 residues. The CDR3: CAAITSQASRIYTDKLIF. The CDR3, as DNA: TGTGCAGCAATCACCTCACAAGCTAGTCGAATATACACCGATAAACTCATCTTT.

Within the sample, this clone is large. Other nucleotide sequences from this sample produce the same CDR3. This chain connects TRDV1 to TRDJ1; TRDD3 matches at 10 bases. Germline-derived CDR1 and CDR2 are TSWWSYY and QGS. V shed 0 bases, J shed 10 bases, and the junction held 17 bases outside the gene matches. CDR3 length: 18 residues. CDR3 sequence: CALGELGPYWGIRGGLIF. CDR3 sequence (DNA): TGTGCTCTTGGGGAACTTGGCCCCTACTGGGGGATCCGAGGGGGACTCATCTTT.

This clone turned up a few times. A read error likely explains this, since a far larger clone differs by one base. The rearrangement uses TRDV1 and TRDJ1; TRDD3 aligns across 9 bases. The ends lost 2 bases at V and 5 bases at J; junction bases unmatched: 18. This CDR3 is 19 amino acids long. Germline CDR1 reads TSWWSYY; CDR2 reads QGS. The CDR3: CALGEGPFPTGGEGDKLIF. The CDR3, as DNA: TGTGCTCTTGGGGAAGGCCCCTTCCCTACTGGGGGAGAAGGAGATAAACTCATCTTT.

This clone occurred a few times. Only one base separates this from a far larger clonotype, so it likely reflects a read error. V usage is TRAV29/DV5 and J usage is TRDJ1; D ambiguous. Looked up from germline, CDR1 is NSMFDY and CDR2 is ISSIKDK. There are 18 residues in the CDR3. In DNA form, the CDR3 reads TGTGCAGCAATCACCTCACAAGCTAGCCGAATATACACCGTTAAACTCATCTTT. Its translation is CAAITSQASRIYTVKLIF.

This clone came up a few times. It differs at one base from a far larger clone, so likely a read error. The rearrangement joins TRDV1 to TRDJ1; TRDD3 might be the D (8 bases). The CDR3 spans 21 residues. Germline V gene lookup returns CDR1 TSWWSYY and CDR2 QGS. V was clipped by 3 bases and J by 8 bases, with 37 bases between them. The CDR3 DNA reads as TGTGCTCTTGGGGACCTCACTTTCCTACTATGGACTGGGGGCCTTAAAGCCAAACTCATCTTT. Residues: CALGDLTFLLWTGGLKAKLIF.

This clone is labeled as hyperexpanded. The sample carries other DNA sequences with the same CDR3. V and J are TRDV3 and TRDJ3; 13 nucleotides match TRDD3. V lost 4 bases, J lost 0 bases, and 21 bases stayed unmatched. The CDR3 is 23 amino acids. Germline CDR1 and CDR2: TVYSNPD and GDNSRS (reference sequence). The DNA for the CDR3 is TGTGCCTCTATTTCCTACCCCCCACTGGGGGATACGGGAAGCTCCTGGGACACCCGACAGATGTTTTTC. Its protein is CASISYPPLGDTGSSWDTRQMFF.